The 22 T cell receptor beta chains in this list originate from one sample, sequenced in a study of CD8 T cells in ankylosing spondylitis. Study-wide results and caveats: Blood of patients with ankylosing spondylitis appeared to be characterized by a TCR beta motif of seven or eight highly homologous variants.

TCRdb ran MiXCR on the 5' RACE reads and lists one entry per CDR3 protein. Found here are a few hundred thousand distinct CDR3 sequences, around 20% of them singletons; the top ten hold less than 20%. The antigens for these receptors are not known. The sequencing sample was made of blood, either unsorted or a sorted T cell fraction (not recorded which). Receptor source: a male donor with ankylosing spondylitis.

J is TRBJ1-2 and V is TRBV4-1; 9 nucleotides match TRBD1. The V gene's germline CDR1 is MGHRA and CDR2 YSYEKL. The trim removed 2 bases at V and 8 bases at J, leaving 6 bases unmatched. This CDR3 contains 14 residues. The CDR3 DNA sequence: TGCGCCAGCAGCCAAAACAGGGGGCGGGGAGGCTACACCTTC. Amino acids: CASSQNRGRGGYTF.

In its sample, this clonotype was seen a few times. This chain uses TRBV28 with TRBJ2-7, with unresolved D. The germline V gene encodes CDR1 MDHEN and CDR2 SYDVKM. The CDR3 has 13 amino acids. Trimming took off 2 bases at V and 3 bases at J, with 8 bases between the two ends. The DNA of the CDR3 is TGTGCCAGCAGTTTAATTGGTAGCTACGAGCAGTACTTC. Amino acid sequence: CASSLIGSYEQYF.

V is TRBV12-3 or TRBV12-4 and J is TRBJ2-7, with 9 positions matching TRBD1. After removal of 3 bases from V and 3 bases from J, the junction contained 9 bases not matched to a gene. The CDR3 has 16 amino acids. The CDR3 DNA sequence: TGTGCCAGCAGTTTGTATGGACAGGGGATAGGCTACGAGCAGTACTTC. Protein: CASSLYGQGIGYEQYF.

This clonotype was found a few times. The J gene is TRBJ2-7, the V gene TRBV5-1; perhaps TRBD2 as D (7 bases). Trimming shortened V by 0 bases and J by 6 bases, and 13 bases separated the two germline ends. From germline, CDR1 is SGHRS and CDR2 YFSETQ. This CDR3 region has 14 residues. CDR3: CASSLVRRGGEQYF. CDR3 coding DNA: TGCGCCAGCAGCTTGGTACGAAGGGGGGGCGAGCAGTACTTC.

In this sample, this clonotype turned up a few times. The rearrangement links TRBV11-3 to TRBJ2-2, with TRBD2 as a possible D gene (6 bases). Trimming removed 9 bases at V and 1 base at J, with 12 bases between. The CDR3 extends over 14 amino acids. The germline V gene has CDR1 SGHNT and CDR2 YENEEA. CDR3 DNA: TGTGCCAGTCTGCGGCGGGAGAACACCGGGGAGCTGTTTTTT. This gives the protein CASLRRENTGELFF.

This clonotype was seen more than once but under ten times. CDR3 residues: CASSLNRLISYGYTF. The CDR3 DNA reads as TGTGCCAGCAGTTTAAACAGATTGATCTCCTATGGCTACACCTTC. This chain joins TRBV12-3 or TRBV12-4 and TRBJ1-2; D remains ambiguous. V was pared by 2 bases and J by 4 bases, with 14 bases between. The CDR3 is made up of 15 amino acids.

This clonotype appeared many times. The gene calls are TRBV19 and TRBJ1-5; D remains ambiguous. This CDR3 is 18 amino acids long. Trimming stripped 5 bases from V and 7 bases from J, with 27 bases between. In germline, CDR1 is LNHDA, CDR2 SQIVND (reference sequence). The CDR3 nucleotides are TGTGCCAGTAGTCTGACCTCGATAGGCGTCCTTCACCCCCAGCCCCAGCATTTT. This encodes CASSLTSIGVLHPQPQHF.

This clonotype was observed a few times. The chain is built from TRBV29-1 and TRBJ2-5, with 9 positions matching TRBD2. CDR1 and CDR2 (germline): SQVTM, ANQGSEA. The CDR3 runs 14 residues. V dropped 4 bases and J dropped 5; count of bases not matched to a gene: 8. In nucleotides, the CDR3 is TGCAGCGTTGGAGGGAGCGGGGGGCGGGAGACCCAGTACTTC. Encoded protein: CSVGGSGGRETQYF.

The CDR3 sequence: CASSQGAGPNTGELFF. The DNA for the CDR3 is TGCGCCAGCAGCCAAGGTGCCGGACCCAACACCGGGGAGCTGTTTTTT. The genes are TRBV4-1 and TRBJ2-2; D not certain. This CDR3 has 16 residues. In germline, CDR1 is MGHRA, CDR2 YSYEKL. V gave up 1 base and J gave up 2 bases, with 11 bases separating them.

This clonotype was counted only a few times. The genes are TRBV2 and TRBJ2-1; D is uncertain. V was pared by 5 bases and J by 4 bases, with 12 bases between. Germline lookup yields CDR1 SNHLY and CDR2 FYNNEI. The CDR3 runs 14 residues. The CDR3: CASSLVVAYNEQFF. In DNA, the CDR3 is TGTGCCAGCAGTTTAGTAGTGGCATACAATGAGCAGTTCTTC.

The V call is TRBV6-5, the J call TRBJ2-2, with D perhaps TRBD1 or TRBD2 (5 bases each). Germline V gene data show CDR1 as MNHEY and CDR2 as SVGAGI. Trimming cost V 5 bases and J 0 bases, with 13 bases left between them. This CDR3 contains 16 residues. The CDR3 sequence: CASSTQGSANTGELFF. The DNA of the CDR3 is TGTGCCAGCAGTACTCAGGGTAGCGCGAACACCGGGGAGCTGTTTTTT.

This clonotype was detected only a few times. The chain couples TRBV7-2 to TRBJ1-1; the D is unclear. Germline-derived CDR1 and CDR2 are SGHTA and FQGNSA. V was shortened by 5 bases and J by 4 bases, with 23 bases between the two germline ends. CDR3 length: 17 amino acids. CDR3 nucleotide sequence: TGTGCCAGCAGCCCCGAGCCCATGGCCGTTATGGGCACTGAAGCTTTCTTT. Amino acids: CASSPEPMAVMGTEAFF.

This chain links TRBV12-3 or TRBV12-4 with TRBJ2-1; possible D gene TRBD2, 5 bases. V was pared by 6 bases and J by 7 bases, with 16 bases between. CDR3 length: 14 residues. The CDR3 sequence: CASSFSASRNEQFF. The CDR3 nucleotides are TGTGCCAGCAGCTTCTCGGCTAGCCGTAATGAGCAGTTCTTC.

The J gene is TRBJ2-2, the V gene TRBV2, with D possibly matching TRBD1 (6 bases). Per the germline V gene, CDR1 is SNHLY and CDR2 is FYNNEI. Trimming took off 6 bases at V and 7 bases at J, with 18 bases between the two ends. The CDR3 has 15 amino acids. For the CDR3, the DNA is TGTGCCAGCAGCCTAGTGGGCCAGGGGATCGGGGAGCTGTTTTTT. Translation: CASSLVGQGIGELFF. The whole variable domain, remainder taken from reference TRBV2 and TRBJ2-2, is EPEVTQTPSHQVTQMGQEVILRCVPISNHLYFYWYRQILGQKVEFLVSFYNNEISEKSEIFDDQFSVERPDGSNFTLKIRSTKLEDSAMYFCASSLVGQGIGELFFGEGSRLTVL.

V gene TRBV29-1 combines with J gene TRBJ1-1; D not certain. V dropped 4 bases and J dropped 1 base, with 10 bases sitting between them. CDR1 is SQVTM and CDR2 is ANQGSEA in the germline V gene. This CDR3 has 13 amino acids. The CDR3: CSVGEQWNTEAFF. The CDR3 DNA sequence: TGCAGCGTTGGGGAACAATGGAACACTGAAGCTTTCTTT.

This clonotype was counted a few times. The chain links TRBV12-3 or TRBV12-4 to TRBJ2-5; perhaps TRBD2 as D (6 bases). With 6 bases removed from V and 5 bases from J, the gap between germline ends came to 13 bases. The CDR3 runs to 13 residues. Written as DNA, the CDR3 is TGTGCCAGCAGAATGACTAGTCGGGAGACCCAGTACTTC. Translating it yields CASRMTSRETQYF.

This clonotype has at least ten counts. V gene TRBV3-1 combines with J gene TRBJ1-1; the D gene is possibly TRBD1 (6 bases). This CDR3 region has 16 residues. Germline V gene data show CDR1 as LGHDT and CDR2 as YNNKEL (reference sequence). V was trimmed by 3 bases and J by 5 bases, leaving 19 bases between them. CDR3 DNA: TGTGCCAGCAGCCACATCGGCAGAAAGCAGGGGACTGAAGCTTTCTTT. It specifies CASSHIGRKQGTEAFF.

This clonotype turned up a few times. The CDR3 protein is CSATLAGRTDTQYF. The CDR3 DNA is TGCAGTGCTACCCTAGCGGGACGCACAGATACGCAGTATTTT. The V gene is TRBV20-1, the J gene TRBJ2-3, with TRBD2 identical over 9 bases. V lost 4 bases to trimming and J lost 1 base; unmatched junction nucleotides: 3. CDR1 and CDR2 (germline): DFQATT, SNEGSKA (reference sequence). There are 14 residues in the CDR3.

There are a few counts of this clonotype. This chain links TRBV20-1 with TRBJ1-6; 7 bases line up with TRBD1. The junction had 3 bases not matched to a gene; V was cut back by 3 bases and J by 4 bases. CDR1 is DFQATT and CDR2 is SNEGSKA in the germline V gene (reference sequence). This CDR3 contains 14 residues. As DNA, the CDR3 is TGCAGTGCTAGGCCGGGACAGTATAATTCACCCCTCCACTTT. Its protein is CSARPGQYNSPLHF.

The chain has TRBV7-2 and TRBJ2-3, with 7 bases fitting TRBD1. The CDR3 has 14 residues. Trimming removed 2 bases from V and 4 bases from J; junction bases left unmatched: 3. Germline assignment: CDR1 SGHTA and CDR2 FQGNSA. In DNA, the CDR3 is TGTGCCAGCAGCTTATTGCAGGGGGCAGATACGCAGTATTTT. It specifies CASSLLQGADTQYF.

This clonotype was counted only a few times. The V gene is TRBV5-1, the J gene TRBJ2-5; 10 nucleotides match TRBD2. The germline gives CDR1 SGHRS, CDR2 YFSETQ. The CDR3 is 15 amino acids. Losses at the gene ends were 4 bases for V and 4 bases for J; bases not matched to a gene: 7. Here the CDR3 reads CASSKIAGGGETQYF. The DNA of the CDR3 is TGCGCCAGCAGCAAGATAGCGGGAGGCGGAGAGACCCAGTACTTC.

The rearrangement uses TRBV9 and TRBJ2-5; no definite D call. Germline CDR1 and CDR2: SGDLS and YYNGEE. The CDR3 loop spans 14 amino acids. V was trimmed by 3 bases and J by 1 base, leaving 10 bases between them. DNA for the CDR3: TGTGCCAGCAGCGAGGCACCCTCCCAAGAGACCCAGTACTTC. Residues: CASSEAPSQETQYF.